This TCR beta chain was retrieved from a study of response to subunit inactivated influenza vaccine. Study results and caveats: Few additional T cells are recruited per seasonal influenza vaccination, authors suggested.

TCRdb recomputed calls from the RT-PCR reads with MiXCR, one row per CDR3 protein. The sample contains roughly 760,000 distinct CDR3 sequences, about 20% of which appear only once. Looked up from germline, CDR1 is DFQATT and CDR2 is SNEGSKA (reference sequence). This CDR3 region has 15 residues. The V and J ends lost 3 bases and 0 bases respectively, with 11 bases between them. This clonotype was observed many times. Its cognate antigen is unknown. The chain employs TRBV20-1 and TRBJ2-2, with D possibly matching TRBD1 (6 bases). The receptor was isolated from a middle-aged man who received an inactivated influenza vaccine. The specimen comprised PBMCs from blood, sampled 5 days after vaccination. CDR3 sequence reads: CSARAGGANTGELFF. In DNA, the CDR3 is TGCAGTGCTAGGGCTGGGGGCGCGAACACCGGGGAGCTGTTTTTT.